These 21 T cell receptor beta chains originate from one sample sequenced in a study of response to subunit inactivated influenza vaccine. TCRdb independently ran MiXCR on the RT-PCR reads; one entry per CDR3 protein. The sample holds around 760,000 distinct CDR3 sequences; 14% are singletons and the top ten take 6% to 8%. This material consisted of PBMCs from blood, taken roughly 2 weeks before vaccination. Receptors originate from a man aged 50-59 years who received an inactivated influenza vaccine.

The V and J genes are TRBV6-1 and TRBJ2-1; 11 nucleotides match TRBD2. The CDR3 runs to 15 residues. The germline V gene encodes CDR1 MNHNS and CDR2 SASEGT. Trimming cost V 4 bases and J 4 bases; bases outside gene matches: 3. The CDR3 region has the DNA TGTGCCAGCAGTGTCCTAGCGGGAGGATACAATGAGCAGTTCTTC. This encodes CASSVLAGGYNEQFF.

This chain links TRBV4-1 with TRBJ2-5; TRBD1 agrees at 10 bases. The CDR3 extends over 16 amino acids. Germline loops: CDR1 MGHRA, CDR2 YSYEKL. J lost 2 bases, V lost 3 bases, and 6 bases had no gene match. The CDR3 DNA is TGCGCCAGCAGCCATGGGGGACAGGGGTTTCAAGAGACCCAGTACTTC. It encodes CASSHGGQGFQETQYF.

This clonotype was seen more than once but under ten times. Here the CDR3 DNA reads TGTGCCTGGAGTGGAGCGGAATACAATGAGCAGTTCTTC. It codes for CAWSGAEYNEQFF. The chain has TRBV30 and TRBJ2-1; TRBD2 is a possible D gene (5 bases). Germline V lookup: CDR1 GTSNPN, CDR2 SVGIG (reference sequence). V was shortened by 1 base and J by 4 bases, with 8 bases between the two germline ends. The length of the CDR3 is 13 residues.

The rearrangement uses TRBV7-9 and TRBJ1-2; no reliable D call. From germline, CDR1 is SEHNR and CDR2 FQNEAQ (reference sequence). Trimming removed 5 bases from V and 8 bases from J, with 15 bases in between. There are 13 residues in the CDR3. The CDR3 is CASSNQELGGYTF. In DNA, the CDR3 is TGTGCCAGCAGCAACCAGGAGCTCGGCGGCTACACCTTC.

This clonotype was detected a few times. This chain links TRBV4-2 with TRBJ2-7; D gene uncertain. In germline, CDR1 is LGHNA, CDR2 YNFKEQ. V shed 1 base and J shed 3 bases, with 7 bases lying between them. The CDR3 has 13 amino acids. The CDR3 sequence is CASSQGPVYEQYF. CDR3 DNA: TGTGCCAGCAGCCAAGGCCCGGTCTACGAGCAGTACTTC.

This clonotype was recorded a few times. The V and J genes are TRBV30 and TRBJ2-1; D ambiguous. Germline lookup yields CDR1 GTSNPN and CDR2 SVGIG (reference sequence). Trimming pared 1 base from V and 9 bases from J, leaving 16 bases between. The CDR3 is 14 residues long. CDR3 DNA: TGTGCCTGGAGTGGTAGGGTGCTCCTCTTTGAGCAGTTCTTC. Its translation is CAWSGRVLLFEQFF.

This chain connects TRBV5-4 to TRBJ1-6; D gene uncertain. Germline V gene sequence: CDR1 SGHNT, CDR2 YYREEE (reference sequence). Trimming took 5 bases from V and 0 from J, leaving 15 bases between them. This CDR3 has 17 amino acids. In DNA, the CDR3 is TGTGCCAGCAGGCCCGGGTCAAAGAGCTCCTATAATTCACCCCTCCACTTT. Its protein is CASRPGSKSSYNSPLHF.

The chain uses TRBV4-3 and TRBJ2-2, with D tentatively TRBD1 or TRBD2 (5 bases each). In germline, CDR1 is LGHNA, CDR2 YSLEER. V lost 0 bases and J 3 bases, leaving 14 bases between the germline ends. The length of the CDR3 is 17 residues. CDR3 residues: CASSQEEGETHTGELFF. As DNA, the CDR3 is TGCGCCAGCAGCCAAGAAGAAGGGGAGACTCACACCGGGGAGCTGTTTTTT.

This clonotype was counted between two and nine times. The rearrangement uses TRBV7-3 and TRBJ2-1, with TRBD1 matching 8 bases. This CDR3 has 15 amino acids. Germline-derived CDR1 and CDR2 are SGHTA and FQGTGA. Germline trimming cut 5 bases from V and 3 bases from J; bases unmatched to any gene: 6. CDR3 protein: CASSHDRGGYNEQFF. The CDR3 bases are TGTGCCAGCAGCCACGACAGGGGAGGCTACAATGAGCAGTTCTTC.

The V gene is TRBV20-1, the J gene TRBJ1-2; a weak D match, TRBD1 (6 bases). The CDR3 spans 16 residues. The germline V gene encodes CDR1 DFQATT and CDR2 SNEGSKA (reference sequence). Deletions cut 0 bases from V and 5 bases from J, with 19 bases between. The CDR3 DNA sequence: TGCAGTGCTAGAGACTGGACAGCCCAAATGTGGTATGGCTACACCTTC. Translating gives CSARDWTAQMWYGYTF.

This clonotype occurred a few times. V gene TRBV10-3 combines with J gene TRBJ2-1, with 7 nucleotides matching TRBD1. After removal of 7 bases from V and 6 bases from J, the junction contained 12 bases not matched to a gene. Germline loops: CDR1 ENHRY, CDR2 SYGVKD. The CDR3 has 15 amino acids. The CDR3 reads CAIKGQGTARNEQFF. For the CDR3, the DNA is TGTGCCATCAAGGGTCAGGGGACAGCCCGCAATGAGCAGTTCTTC.

Comment on this clonotype: A much bigger clone sits one base away, suggesting this may be a read error. The chain combines TRBV29-1 with TRBJ2-7; 11 bases agree with TRBD2. V trimming: 7 bases; J trimming: 6 bases; junction bases outside the gene matches: 8. Germline CDR1 is SQVTM and CDR2 is ANQGSEA. This CDR3 spans 13 amino acids. The CDR3 loop reads CSGQLAGDCEQYF. As DNA, the CDR3 is TGCAGCGGCCAACTAGCGGGAGACTGCGAGCAGTACTTC.

V usage is TRBV5-5 and J usage is TRBJ2-2, with TRBD1 matching 12 bases. V lost 5 bases and J lost 6; bases outside the gene matches: 5. Germline CDR1 SGHKS, CDR2 YYEKEE (reference sequence). CDR3 length equals 15 residues. For the CDR3, the DNA is TGTGCCAGCAGTTGGGGACAGGGGGCATCCGGGGAGCTGTTTTTT. It translates to CASSWGQGASGELFF. Full variable domain (missing parts from reference TRBV5-5 and TRBJ2-2): DAGVTQSPTHLIKTRGQQVTLRCSPISGHKSVSWYQQVLGQGPQFIFQYYEKEERGRGNFPDRFSARQFPNYSSELNVNALLLGDSALYLCASSWGQGASGELFFGEGSRLTVL.

This clonotype was detected a few times. The V and J genes are TRBV5-1 and TRBJ2-3; 8 bases map to TRBD2. V lost 0 bases and J lost 2; bases outside the gene matches: 5. Germline V gene lookup returns CDR1 SGHRS and CDR2 YFSETQ. This CDR3 region has 16 residues. CDR3 nucleotide sequence: TGCGCCAGCAGCTTGGGAGCGGGAGACCCCACAGATACGCAGTATTTT. It codes for CASSLGAGDPTDTQYF.

A few counts support this clonotype. The chain joins TRBV4-2 to TRBJ1-2; 10 positions match TRBD1. This CDR3 region has 14 residues. CDR1 and CDR2 from the germline V gene are LGHNA and YNFKEQ. V shed 4 bases, J shed 8 bases, and the junction held 7 bases outside the gene matches. CDR3 protein: CASSRRQGAGGYTF. CDR3 DNA: TGTGCCAGCAGCCGACGACAGGGGGCAGGGGGCTACACCTTC.

This clonotype was observed a few times. V gene TRBV28 combines with J gene TRBJ2-7; a possible D gene is TRBD2 (5 bases). The CDR3 extends over 15 amino acids. Trimming left V 5 bases short and J 6 bases short, with 20 bases between. Germline CDR1 and CDR2: MDHEN and SYDVKM. The CDR3 DNA reads TGTGCCAGCAGTCCCCCCCCAGGAAGGGAGAGCGAGCAGTACTTC. Its protein is CASSPPPGRESEQYF.

This clonotype was seen many times. The chain joins TRBV5-6 to TRBJ2-1; 11 nucleotides match TRBD1. V lost 5 bases and J lost 2; bases outside the gene matches: 3. The CDR3 contains 15 residues. In germline, CDR1 is SGHDT, CDR2 YYEEEE. Written as DNA, the CDR3 is TGTGCCAGCAGTTGGGGACAGGGGGCCTACAATGAGCAGTTCTTC. Its translation: CASSWGQGAYNEQFF.

The rearrangement joins TRBV12-3 or TRBV12-4 to TRBJ2-3; D is uncertain. The CDR3 is 13 amino acids. V gave up 5 bases and J gave up 4 bases, with 10 bases separating them. The DNA of the CDR3 is TGTGCCAGCAGTCCCCTTTTCGCAGATACGCAGTATTTT. Its translation: CASSPLFADTQYF.

The CDR3, as DNA: TGTGCCAGCAGCCAAGTTCAACAGAACACTGAAGCTTTCTTT. Its protein product is CASSQVQQNTEAFF. The V gene is TRBV3-1, the J gene TRBJ1-1; D not resolved. The CDR3 runs 14 residues. The V gene's germline CDR1 is LGHDT and CDR2 YNNKEL (reference sequence). The V gene lost 1 base and the J gene lost 1 base, with 7 bases spanning the gap.

Only a few counts were recorded for this clonotype. The CDR3 loop is CASTSGGDTGELFF. Here the CDR3 DNA reads TGCGCCAGCACTAGCGGGGGTGACACCGGGGAGCTGTTTTTT. V and J are TRBV10-2 and TRBJ2-2, with TRBD2 matching over 10 bases. Trimming took 7 bases from V and 3 from J; bases not matched to a gene: 2. Looked up from germline, CDR1 is WSHSY and CDR2 is SAAADI. This CDR3 comprises 14 residues.

CDR3 loop: CASSLASGGLYEQYF. DNA of the CDR3: TGCGCCAGCAGCTTGGCGTCAGGGGGCCTATACGAGCAGTACTTC. The chain joins TRBV5-1 to TRBJ2-7; TRBD1 matches at 8 bases. The CDR3 extends over 15 amino acids. After removal of 0 bases from V and 4 bases from J, the junction contained 6 bases not matched to a gene. Germline CDR1 SGHRS, CDR2 YFSETQ.